The 10 T cell receptor beta chains below come from one sample, sequenced in a study of cytomegalovirus exposure and HLA in healthy donors. Repertoires were generated with immunoSEQ multiplex PCR, while TCRdb's copy carries only in-frame clones and drops some. The sample includes hundreds of thousands of clones, approximately 87% of them seen just once. The sample comprised PBMCs. The receptors derive from a young woman in good health and CMV-seronegative.

The V and J genes are TRBV13 and TRBJ1-3; D unresolved. Trimming took off 3 bases at V and 2 bases at J, with 8 bases between the two ends. CDR1 and CDR2 (germline): PRHDT, FYEKMQ (reference sequence). This CDR3 region has 14 residues. CDR3: CASSFLGTGNTIYF. In nucleotides, the CDR3 is TGTGCCAGCAGCTTCCTAGGGACTGGAAACACCATATATTTT.

This sequence joins TRBV9 and TRBJ1-4; 7 bases map to TRBD1. Germline CDR1 SGDLS, CDR2 YYNGEE. The length of the CDR3 is 15 residues. V shed 3 bases, J shed 3 bases, and the junction held 5 bases outside the gene matches. The CDR3 DNA reads as TGTGCCAGCAGCGCCGTGACAGGGCCTAATGAAAAACTGTTTTTT. Encoded protein: CASSAVTGPNEKLFF.

This chain connects TRBV30 to TRBJ2-2; D unresolved. The CDR3 length is 15 residues. With 3 bases removed from V and 0 bases from J, the gap between germline ends came to 11 bases. Germline V gene data show CDR1 as GTSNPN and CDR2 as SVGIG (reference sequence). CDR3 sequence (DNA): TGTGCCTGGAGACGCATATCCGCGAACACCGGGGAGCTGTTTTTT. Residues: CAWRRISANTGELFF.

V is TRBV6-5 and J is TRBJ1-2; TRBD1 matches 10 bases. The junction had 4 bases not matched to a gene; V was cut back by 0 bases and J by 3 bases. CDR1 is MNHEY, CDR2 SVGAGI, per germline. The CDR3 contains 16 residues. CDR3 sequence reads: CASSYSLGTGDYGYTF. CDR3 nucleotides: TGTGCCAGCAGTTACTCCCTCGGGACAGGGGACTATGGCTACACCTTC.

The V call is TRBV21-1, the J call TRBJ1-6; the D segment call TRBD1 is taken from the table without a DNA check. TRBV21-1 is classified as a pseudogene. The CDR3 consists of 15 residues. The CDR3 sequence: CASSFGQGENSPLHF. In nucleotides, the CDR3 is TGTGCCAGCAGCTTCGGACAGGGTGAGAATTCACCCCTCCACTTT.

This chain links TRBV30 with TRBJ1-2; D call uncertain. V was shortened by 0 bases and J by 5 bases, with 7 bases between the two germline ends. Per germline, CDR1 GTSNPN and CDR2 SVGIG (reference sequence). This CDR3 comprises 12 residues. This chain's CDR3 is CAWSVTVYGYTF. The CDR3 region has the DNA TGTGCCTGGAGTGTAACAGTTTATGGCTACACCTTC.

The chain has TRBV11-2 and TRBJ2-1, with a weak D call TRBD2 (6 bases). Germline CDR1 SGHAT, CDR2 FQNNGV. V was trimmed by 1 base and J by 3 bases, leaving 13 bases between them. This CDR3 has 16 amino acids. The CDR3 DNA is TGTGCCAGCAGCTTAGTCGGGGGACCTCTCTACAATGAGCAGTTCTTC. It specifies CASSLVGGPLYNEQFF.

J is TRBJ2-1 and V is TRBV29-1; TRBD2 aligns across 9 bases. Trimming cost V 2 bases and J 0 bases; bases outside gene matches: 8. The germline V gene encodes CDR1 SQVTM and CDR2 ANQGSEA. The CDR3 has 17 amino acids. The CDR3 here is CSVEPSRGRASYNEQFF. The CDR3 nucleotides read TGCAGCGTTGAACCTAGCCGCGGGAGGGCCTCCTACAATGAGCAGTTCTTC.

The gene calls are TRBV6-1 and TRBJ2-7; 9 bases match TRBD2. The germline V gene encodes CDR1 MNHNS and CDR2 SASEGT. The CDR3 is 15 residues long. J was trimmed by 11 bases and V by 2 bases; bases with no gene match: 13. The CDR3 reads CASSERIAGARTEYF. In nucleotides, the CDR3 is TGTGCCAGCAGTGAAAGAATAGCGGGAGCCCGGACGGAGTACTTC.

The gene calls are TRBV5-1 and TRBJ2-3; 10 bases are a match to TRBD1. Germline CDR1 SGHRS, CDR2 YFSETQ. The ends lost 4 bases at V and 2 bases at J; junction bases unmatched: 4. The CDR3 sequence is 15 residues long. The CDR3 reads CASSQGQGSTDTQYF. DNA of the CDR3: TGCGCCAGCAGCCAGGGACAGGGGTCCACAGATACGCAGTATTTT.